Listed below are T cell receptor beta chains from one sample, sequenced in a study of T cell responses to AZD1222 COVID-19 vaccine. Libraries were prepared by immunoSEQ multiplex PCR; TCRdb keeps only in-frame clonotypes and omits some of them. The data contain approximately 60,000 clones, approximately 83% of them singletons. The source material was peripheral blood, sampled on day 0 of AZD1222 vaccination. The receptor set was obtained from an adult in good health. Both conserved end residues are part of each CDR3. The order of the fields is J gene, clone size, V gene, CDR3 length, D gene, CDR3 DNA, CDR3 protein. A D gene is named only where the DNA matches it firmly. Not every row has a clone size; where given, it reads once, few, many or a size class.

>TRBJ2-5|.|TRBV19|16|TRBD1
TGTGCCAGTAAACGATACGGGGACAGGGCAAAAGAGACCCAGTACTTC
CASKRYGDRAKETQYF
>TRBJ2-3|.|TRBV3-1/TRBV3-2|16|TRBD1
TGTGCCAGCAGCCTAACAGGGGGTACACACACAGATACGCAGTATTTT
CASSLTGGTHTDTQYF
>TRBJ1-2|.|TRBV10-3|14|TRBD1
TGTGCCATCAGTCAGGGGGAAGCTAACTATGGCTACACCTTC
CAISQGEANYGYTF
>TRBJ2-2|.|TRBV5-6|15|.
TGTGCCAGCAGCCCCCCGGGGTTCTCTAGGGGGGAGCTGTTTTTT
CASSPPGFSRGELFF
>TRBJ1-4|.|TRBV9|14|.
TGTGCCAGCAGCGTATTCTCGCAGGATGAAAAACTGTTTTTT
CASSVFSQDEKLFF
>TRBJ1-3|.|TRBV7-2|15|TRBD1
TGTGCCAGCAGCTTAGTGGCAGGGGGTGGAAACACCATATATTTT
CASSLVAGGGNTIYF
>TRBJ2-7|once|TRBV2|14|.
TGTGCCAGCAGTTACGGTAGGCAGTCTGGCGAGCAGTACTTC
CASSYGRQSGEQYF
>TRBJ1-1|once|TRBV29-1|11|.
TGCAGCGTTGGGGGGGACTCTGAAGCTTTCTTT
CSVGGDSEAFF
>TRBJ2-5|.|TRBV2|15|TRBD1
TGTGCCAGCAGCCCGGACAGGGGGCCCCAAGAGACCCAGTACTTC
CASSPDRGPQETQYF
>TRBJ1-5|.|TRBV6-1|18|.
TGTGCCAGCAGTGAAGCAGGAGGGGGTTGGCTCAGCAATCAGCCCCAGCATTTT
CASSEAGGGWLSNQPQHF
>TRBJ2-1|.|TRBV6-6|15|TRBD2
TGTGCCAGCAGTTACACGGGGGGGCCCTACAATGAGCAGTTCTTC
CASSYTGGPYNEQFF
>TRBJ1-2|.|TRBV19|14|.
TGTGCCAGTAGTATATTAGACAGCTACTATGGCTACACCTTC
CASSILDSYYGYTF
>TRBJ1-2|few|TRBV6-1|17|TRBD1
TGTGCCAGCAGTGCCGGACAGGGGGCCTTGATGCGGTATGGCTACACCTTC
CASSAGQGALMRYGYTF
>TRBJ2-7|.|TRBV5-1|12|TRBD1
TGCGCCAGCAGCGTGGACAGGGAAAAGCAGTACTTC
CASSVDREKQYF
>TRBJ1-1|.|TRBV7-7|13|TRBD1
TGTGCTAGCAGCCGGGACAGGGGCACTGAAGCTTTCTTT
CASSRDRGTEAFF
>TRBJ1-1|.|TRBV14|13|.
TGTGCCAGCAGCTGGACAGTGAACACTGAAGCTTTCTTT
CASSWTVNTEAFF
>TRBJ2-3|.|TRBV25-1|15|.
TGTGCCAGCAGTGATGGGACGTCCCGTGGTGATACGCAGTATTTT
CASSDGTSRGDTQYF
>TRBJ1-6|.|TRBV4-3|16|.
TGCGCCAGCAGCCCCTCCTGGGGCCAGGGTAACTCACCCCTCCACTTT
CASSPSWGQGNSPLHF
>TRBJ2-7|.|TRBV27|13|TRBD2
TGTGCCAGCACCGCCCCGGGACTAGATGAGCAGTACTTC
CASTAPGLDEQYF
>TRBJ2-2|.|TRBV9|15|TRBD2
TGTGCCAGCAGAAGACTAGCGGGGGACACCGGGGAGCTGTTTTTT
CASRRLAGDTGELFF
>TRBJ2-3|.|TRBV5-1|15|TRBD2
TGCGCCAGCAGCTTTTTAGCGGGGGCAACAGATACGCAGTATTTT
CASSFLAGATDTQYF
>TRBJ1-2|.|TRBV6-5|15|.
TGTGCCAGCAGTTACGGCCCAGGGGCTAACTATGGCTACACCTTC
CASSYGPGANYGYTF